This T cell receptor beta chain is from a study of T cell clones after liver transplantation (dated by TCRdb to the late 2010s). Looking at the study overall: The samples were obtained from ITN030ST, a randomized trial that attempted immunosuppression withdrawal within 2 years after liver transplantation. After a pre-transplant mixed lymphocyte reaction, TCRbeta sequencing was used to pinpoint donor-reactive T cell clones, which were subsequently tracked in post-transplant blood. A cohort of 8 liver transplant recipients was studied, of whom 3 were classified as tolerant and 5 as non-tolerant. Tolerance meant complete immunosuppression withdrawal for at least one year without liver enzymes rising beyond twice the upper limit of normal. Blood samples were collected pre-transplant, pre-randomization before withdrawal, and post-randomization after either full withdrawal or failed withdrawal. Of the eight recipients, three were HCV-positive, while the remaining recipients had been transplanted for non-autoimmune, non-viral indications. Until randomization at 12-24 months post-transplant, subjects were given standard immunosuppression, with no induction therapy. Third party-reactive TCRbeta sequences from pre-transplant MLRs were also identified as an antigen-independent comparator for donor-reactive sequences. General findings and caveats noted by the study authors: Conclusions were preliminary, limited by small, heterogeneous patient numbers and non-standardized post-transplant time points. Circulating donor-reactive CD4 TCRbeta sequences fell significantly post-transplant in 5 of 8 subjects, irrespective of tolerance or HCV status. In a couple of subjects, low numbers of available donor cells limited the measurable donor-reactive repertoire. The decline in donor-reactive sequences exceeded the decline in third party-reactive sequences, suggesting partial antigen-specific deletion that was unrelated to withdrawal success. Without allograft tissue specimens, donor-reactive T cells may have migrated into the graft rather than being deleted. After accounting for repertoire turnover, donor-reactive detection was significantly reduced in 7 of 8 subjects for CD4 and 8 of 8 for CD8.

Frozen genomic DNA underwent high-throughput TCRbeta CDR3 sequencing by immunoSEQ, including PCR amplification, mapping, bias correction and internal controls. On the study's bioinformatics: Only productive rearrangements were retained, with each unique TCRbeta sequence defined by its CDR3 nucleotide sequence together with its V and J gene. A sequence counted as donor-reactive only if the sequence showed at least 5-fold expansion in CFSE-low cells compared with unstimulated pre-transplant cells and had a frequency of at least 0.01%. Minimum frequency thresholds were set for each subject based on the unstimulated sample with the lowest template count, ensuring at least 90% detection power. Jensen-Shannon divergence between the top 1000 TCRbeta sequences post- versus pre-transplant served as the measure of repertoire turnover. Two-sided Fisher's exact tests were used to test for changes in how often donor-reactive sequences were detected. In TCRdb, the immuneACCESS table is reduced to in-frame sequences with V and J assigned. These tables do not hold every clone; where another copy was compared, an unresolved V gene accounts for under half, and the others remain unexplained. Clone size and the V and J calls come from that table; the DNA yielded D and trimming. This sample is represented by about 20,000 clones; about 77% of them were singletons. Jointly, the top ten make up roughly 33% of the sample.

Unstimulated PBMCs, after thawing, were stained for CD3, CD4 and CD8 and then FACS-sorted into CD3+CD4+ and CD3+CD8+ populations. All 8 studied subjects were randomized to withdrawal of immunosuppression. The Qiagen DNeasy Blood and Tissue Kit was used to isolate genomic DNA. The CDR3 sequence holds 13 residues, the cysteine and phenylalanine included. Only the CDR3 DNA stays, 39 bases, in frame from base 1. From the germline V gene, CDR1 is MNHEY and CDR2 is SVGAGI. The V and J ends are trimmed by 2 bases and 5 bases, leaving 9 bases between them. Concerning this clone: Its target antigen remains unknown. There are no base qualities to consult, and no much larger clone falls within one base.

The input for sequencing was CD8+ T cells from blood, taken around 4.5 years after liver transplant. The clonotype was recovered from a human patient who received a liver transplant. A transplant means some T cells may be of graft donor rather than patient origin. The rearrangement combines TRBV6-5 with TRBJ1-1; the D region possibly corresponds to TRBD1 (5 bases align). The nucleotides read TGTGCCAGCAGTTACGGGGGAGGGACTGAAGCTTTCTTT. Translated, this is CASSYGGGTEAFF.